Listed here is a single TCR beta chain. Its antigen remains unknown. The PCR had 60 Vbeta and 13 Jbeta primers. The assay was immunoSEQ multiplex PCR, and TCRdb's table has in-frame clones only and misses some. This table holds around 140,000 clones, about 86% found once. The entry originates in a study of cytomegalovirus exposure and HLA in healthy donors. The study, taken as a whole, reports: What was likely a sequencing artifact was a cluster of highly shared sequence variants. Because they were indistinguishable, some V segments, including TRBV6-2 and TRBV6-3, were excluded. Several of the most significant clusters appeared linked to common viral pathogens, based on a later analysis.

The CDR3 consists of 13 residues. CDR1 and CDR2 (germline): SEHNR, FQNEAQ (reference sequence). Trimming stripped 10 bases from V and 3 bases from J, with 16 bases between. Healthy people donating bone marrow made up the donors. The clonotype was recovered from a young woman in good health and CMV-seronegative. The rearrangement joins TRBV7-9 to TRBJ2-7, with a possible D match to TRBD1 (6 bases). The sequencing input was PBMCs. CDR3 nucleotides: TGTGCCATCCGGGACACCTTCCGCTACGAGCAGTACTTC. Translating gives CAIRDTFRYEQYF.